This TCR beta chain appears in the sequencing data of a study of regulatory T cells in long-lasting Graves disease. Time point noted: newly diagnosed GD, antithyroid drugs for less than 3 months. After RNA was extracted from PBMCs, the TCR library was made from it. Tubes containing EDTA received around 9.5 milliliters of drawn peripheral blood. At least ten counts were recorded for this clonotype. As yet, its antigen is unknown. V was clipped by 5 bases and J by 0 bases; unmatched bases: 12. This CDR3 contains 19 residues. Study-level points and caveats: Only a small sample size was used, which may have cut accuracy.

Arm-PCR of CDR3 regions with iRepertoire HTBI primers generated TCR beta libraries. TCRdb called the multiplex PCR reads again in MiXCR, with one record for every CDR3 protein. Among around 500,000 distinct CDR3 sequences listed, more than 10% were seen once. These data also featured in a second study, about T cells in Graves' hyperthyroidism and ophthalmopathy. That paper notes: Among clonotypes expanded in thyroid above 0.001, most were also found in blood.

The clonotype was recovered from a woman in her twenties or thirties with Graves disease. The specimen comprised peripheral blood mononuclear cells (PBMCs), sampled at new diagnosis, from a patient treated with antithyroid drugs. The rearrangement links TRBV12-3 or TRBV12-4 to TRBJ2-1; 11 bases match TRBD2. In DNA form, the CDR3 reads TGTGCCAGCAGTGCAGTACTAGCGGGAGAGCCCCGCTCCTACAATGAGCAGTTCTTC. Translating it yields CASSAVLAGEPRSYNEQFF.